The clone carrying this TCR beta chain has just a few counts. The target antigen is unknown. Only in-frame clones appear in the TCRdb table, and some are missing; sequencing was by immunoSEQ multiplex PCR. The data hold around 33,000 clones, with around 70% observed a single time. The sample is drawn from a study of cytotoxic CD8 clonotypes in ibrutinib-treated CLL. Study-wide points: Higher clonality was seen at ibrutinib response and a return toward baseline at progression. The study sampled sustained-remission and progressing patients at different times.

The sample in question was PBMCs, obtained before ibrutinib treatment. The receptor was isolated from a human donor with chronic lymphocytic leukemia.

The CDR3 region is CASRVPGANVLTF. The CDR3 DNA is TGTGCCAGCAGGGTTCCTGGGGCCAACGTCCTGACTTTC. The chain carries TRBV28 and TRBJ2-6; no firm D call. Trimming cost V 6 bases and J 2 bases, with 5 bases left between them. The germline gives CDR1 MDHEN, CDR2 SYDVKM. The CDR3 is 13 amino acids.